This T cell receptor (beta chain) was recorded in a study of cytomegalovirus exposure and HLA in healthy donors. Study results and limitations: After further analysis at a later stage, 15,000 to 20,000 TCR beta sequences were associated with HLA alleles at 0.05 false discovery rate.

Unrecorded immune exposures were likely, despite nominal health at sampling. The primer mix had 60 Vbeta and 13 Jbeta primers. Clones were read by immunoSEQ multiplex PCR, and TCRdb kept only the in-frame ones, dropping some. The sample totals around 120,000 clones; its top ten clones hold 0.59%. Concerning this clone itself: No antigen is known for it.

The CDR3 is 14 amino acids. CDR1 and CDR2 from the germline V gene are KGHSH and LQKENI. The genes are TRBV18 and TRBJ2-5; weak D call: TRBD1 (6 bases). The J call could be wrong; TRBJ2-7 is a better fit for the DNA end. This receptor was identified in a man aged 50-59 years in good health and CMV-seronegative. The sample was PBMCs. The DNA for the CDR3 is TGTGCCAGCTCACCTGCAGGGGCGACCTACGAGCAGTACTTC. This translates into CASSPAGATYEQYF.